These 17 T cell receptor beta chains share one sample of origin, sequenced in a study of cytomegalovirus exposure and HLA in healthy donors. The PCR contained 60 Vbeta and 13 Jbeta primers. Clones were sequenced by immunoSEQ multiplex PCR, and TCRdb holds only the in-frame ones, with some missing. The sample lists about 84,000 clones, around three fifths seen once, with about 15% in the top ten. The sample was PBMCs. These receptors were obtained from a woman aged 40 to 50 in good health and CMV-seropositive.

The V call is TRBV6-5, the J call TRBJ1-2, with TRBD1 identical over 8 bases. CDR1 is MNHEY and CDR2 is SVGAGI in the germline V gene. The V gene end was trimmed by 8 bases and the J gene end by 6 bases; junction bases not matched to a gene: 5. There are 12 residues in the CDR3. CDR3 in DNA: TGTGCCAGCCAGGGGGCACTCAATGGCTACACCTTC. Protein sequence: CASQGALNGYTF.

V and J are TRBV29-1 and TRBJ2-1; 7 bases map to TRBD2. The CDR3 spans 12 residues. Germline V gene lookup returns CDR1 SQVTM and CDR2 ANQGSEA. V shed 1 base and J 8 bases; nucleotides not matched to a gene: 2. The CDR3 is CSVEGLADEQFF. In DNA, the CDR3 is TGCAGCGTTGAAGGCCTAGCGGATGAGCAGTTCTTC.

The rearrangement uses TRBV1 and TRBJ2-7; the table's D call of TRBD2 was not tested on the DNA. TRBV1 is tagged as a pseudogene. This CDR3 region has 17 residues. The CDR3: CTSSRAGILNSTYEQYF. CDR3 DNA: TGCACCAGCAGCCGAGCGGGGATCCTCAATAGTACCTACGAGCAGTACTTC.

This CDR3 is CASSLFHVRVTTNTEAFF. In DNA, the CDR3 is TGTGCCAGCAGTTTATTCCATGTACGGGTTACGACGAACACTGAAGCTTTCTTT. V and J are TRBV28 and TRBJ1-1; D is undetermined. Trimming took 1 base from V and 1 from J, leaving 19 bases between them. This CDR3 is built from 18 residues. Germline V gene data show CDR1 as MDHEN and CDR2 as SYDVKM.

This clone was found a few times. This chain connects TRBV6-1 to TRBJ1-2; possible D gene TRBD1, 6 bases. Trimming removed 3 bases from V and 6 bases from J, with 11 bases in between. Germline loops: CDR1 MNHNS, CDR2 SASEGT. The CDR3 contains 13 residues. The CDR3 nucleotides are TGTGCCAGCAGTGACCAGGGGTACAATGGCTACACCTTC. It specifies CASSDQGYNGYTF.

The V and J genes are TRBV6-5 and TRBJ1-3; TRBD1 agrees at 9 bases. V was clipped by 8 bases and J by 2 bases; unmatched bases: 7. Per germline, CDR1 MNHEY and CDR2 SVGAGI. The CDR3 contains 15 residues. CDR3 in amino acids: CASGRTGEAGNTIYF. The CDR3 DNA is TGTGCCAGCGGAAGGACAGGGGAAGCTGGAAACACCATATATTTT.

V and J are TRBV5-1 and TRBJ2-3; 7 bases are shared with TRBD1. The trim removed 3 bases at V and 3 bases at J, leaving 1 base unmatched. The CDR3 sequence is 13 residues long. Germline loops: CDR1 SGHRS, CDR2 YFSETQ. The chain's CDR3 is CASSSQGTDTQYF. Here the CDR3 DNA reads TGCGCCAGCAGCTCACAGGGGACAGATACGCAGTATTTT.

This clone was observed a handful of times. The chain has TRBV19 and TRBJ2-7; 7 bases match TRBD1. The CDR3 is 15 residues long. Germline V gene sequence: CDR1 LNHDA, CDR2 SQIVND (reference sequence). Germline trimming cut 5 bases from V and 4 bases from J; bases unmatched to any gene: 11. The CDR3 coding sequence is TGTGCCAGTAGTTCAAATGAGGGGGCGAATTACGAGCAGTACTTC. Translated, it gives CASSSNEGANYEQYF.

The J gene is TRBJ2-5, the V gene TRBV15; no firm D call. Looked up from germline, CDR1 is LNHNV and CDR2 is YYDKDF (reference sequence). V was cut by 0 bases and J by 7 bases, with 9 bases left in between. This CDR3 is 13 amino acids long. DNA for the CDR3: TGTGCCACCAGCAGAGATTTTTCCGGGACCCAGTACTTC. This encodes CATSRDFSGTQYF. The full variable domain, rest sourced from reference TRBV15 and TRBJ2-5, is DAMVIQNPRYQVTQFGKPVTLSCSQTLNHNVMYWYQQKSSQAPKLLFHYYDKDFNNEADTPDNFQSRRPNTSFCFLDIRSPGLGDTAMYLCATSRDFSGTQYFGPGTRLLVL.

J is TRBJ1-4 and V is TRBV5-4; D might be TRBD1 (5 bases). Germline V gene lookup returns CDR1 SGHNT and CDR2 YYREEE (reference sequence). Trimming left V 5 bases short and J 3 bases short, with 11 bases between. The CDR3 is made up of 14 amino acids. The CDR3 DNA is TGTGCCAGCAGGCGAGACAGTTCTAATGAAAAACTGTTTTTT. Amino acid sequence: CASRRDSSNEKLFF.

This clone was detected a few times. The rearrangement uses TRBV27 and TRBJ1-2, with D hard to call. CDR3 size: 15 residues. The V end was cut by 5 bases, the J end by 0 bases, with 13 bases between. Looked up from germline, CDR1 is MNHEY and CDR2 is SMNVEV (reference sequence). This chain's CDR3 is CASSRGTHANYGYTF. CDR3 bases: TGTGCCAGCAGTCGCGGTACGCATGCTAACTATGGCTACACCTTC.

The gene calls are TRBV15 and TRBJ1-1, with a possible D match to TRBD1 (6 bases). Trimming stripped 6 bases from V and 8 bases from J, with 16 bases between. Germline V gives CDR1 LNHNV, CDR2 YYDKDF (reference sequence). This CDR3 comprises 13 residues. The CDR3 region has the DNA TGTGCCACCAGGAGGGGGGGGAGACAGGAAGCTTTCTTT. Protein: CATRRGGRQEAFF.

This rearrangement joins TRBV4-2 to TRBJ1-1; D gene unclear. The germline V gene encodes CDR1 LGHNA and CDR2 YNFKEQ. The CDR3 loop spans 14 amino acids. V lost 4 bases to trimming and J lost 1 base, with 10 bases between them. For the CDR3, the DNA is TGTGCCAGCAGCCGATACTTTGGGAACACTGAAGCTTTCTTT. Translation gives CASSRYFGNTEAFF.

The rearrangement joins TRBV5-1 to TRBJ2-2; a weak D match, TRBD1 (6 bases). Looked up from germline, CDR1 is SGHRS and CDR2 is YFSETQ. Trimming took off 0 bases at V and 1 base at J, with 7 bases between the two ends. The CDR3 consists of 15 residues. DNA for the CDR3: TGCGCCAGCAGCTTGGGGACAGTGAACACCGGGGAGCTGTTTTTT. Translation: CASSLGTVNTGELFF.

This clone was observed once. The chain couples TRBV7-6 to TRBJ1-1; TRBD1 matches 10 bases. The germline V gene encodes CDR1 SGHVS and CDR2 FNYEAQ. V lost 0 bases, J lost 4 bases, and 5 bases stayed unmatched. This CDR3 is built from 16 residues. The CDR3 nucleotides read TGTGCCAGCAGCTTAGCGGAGGGACAGGGGTTCACTGAAGCTTTCTTT. It encodes CASSLAEGQGFTEAFF.

The gene calls are TRBV4-1 and TRBJ2-3; 8 nucleotides match TRBD2. CDR1 is MGHRA, CDR2 YSYEKL, per germline. This CDR3 spans 16 amino acids. V lost 1 base to trimming and J lost 1 base; unmatched junction nucleotides: 4. CDR3 in DNA: TGCGCCAGCAGCCAAGGACTTAGCGGGGGCACAGATACGCAGTATTTT. It specifies CASSQGLSGGTDTQYF.

The CDR3 bases are TGCGCCAGCAGCCGCGAACTAGGAGTCCCCGGGGAGCTGTTTTTT. As protein: CASSRELGVPGELFF. The chain joins TRBV4-3 to TRBJ2-2; the D gene is possibly TRBD2 (5 bases). V lost 4 bases and J lost 6, with 15 bases in between. Germline V lookup: CDR1 LGHNA, CDR2 YSLEER. The CDR3 sequence is 15 residues long.